The rows below give T cell receptor beta chains drawn from one sample of a study of neurological immune-mediated disorders. TCRdb processed the 5' RACE reads anew with MiXCR; each CDR3 protein has one entry. The repertoire holds around 66,000 distinct CDR3 sequences, with around 5.2% as singletons. Source material: PBMCs. Receptors were obtained from a woman aged 25 to 39 with multiple sclerosis. CDR3s include the opening cysteine and the closing phenylalanine or tryptophan. A D gene is named only where the DNA matches it firmly. Part of the rows lack a size; the others show once, few, many or a class for expanded clones.

size	J	D	V	DNA	CDR3
many	TRBJ2-4	NA	TRBV10-2	TGCGCCAGCAGTTTGAGGGGTGGGAAAGCCAAAAACATTCAGTACTTC	CASSLRGGKAKNIQYF
many	TRBJ2-1	NA	TRBV10-3	TGTGCCATCAGTGAGTCGGTTAAGCAGAATGAGCAGTTCTTC	CAISESVKQNEQFF
many	TRBJ1-5	NA	TRBV20-1	TGCAGTGCTAGGCCCTTCTTCGATCAGCCCCAGCATTTT	CSARPFFDQPQHF
many	TRBJ1-5	TRBD1	TRBV5-1	TGCGCCAGCAGCTCCGACAGGGGTAGGGGCAATCAGCCCCAGAATTTT	CASSSDRGRGNQPQNF
many	TRBJ1-2	TRBD1	TRBV5-6	TGTGCCAGCAGCCGGGACAGGGTCCGTGGCTACACCTTC	CASSRDRVRGYTF
NA	TRBJ1-5	NA	TRBV6-5	TGTGCCAGCAGGCTGCATCAGGGTAATCAGCCCCAGCATTTT	CASRLHQGNQPQHF
few	TRBJ2-3	TRBD2	TRBV27	TGTGCCAGCAGTTTATCGAATTCCCAGCGGGGGTACACAGATACGCAGTATTTT	CASSLSNSQRGYTDTQYF
NA	TRBJ1-1	TRBD1	TRBV11-3	TGTGCCAGCAGCCCTCGGGACAGGGCGAACACTGAAGCTTTCTTT	CASSPRDRANTEAFF
many	TRBJ2-2	TRBD1	TRBV15	TGTGCCACCAGCCCTCGACAGGGCGAGAACACCGGGGAGCTGTTTTTT	CATSPRQGENTGELFF
NA	TRBJ2-5	TRBD2	TRBV3-1	TGTGCCAGCAGCCAAGAAATCGGGCTAGCGGAAGAGACCCAGTACTTC	CASSQEIGLAEETQYF
many	TRBJ1-5	NA	TRBV5-6	TGTGCCAGCAGGGGCGATCAGCCCCAGAATTTT	CASRGDQPQNF
few	TRBJ2-5	NA	TRBV14	TGTGCCAGCACCCCAGGAGGACTGAGGAAAGAGACCCAGTACTTC	CASTPGGLRKETQYF
many	TRBJ1-2	NA	TRBV24-1	TGTGCCACCAGTGATTTGGCAGGCAACTATGGCTACACCTTC	CATSDLAGNYGYTF
many	TRBJ2-1	NA	TRBV5-1	TGCGCCAGCAGCTCCACAGGGTCTTCCTACAATGAGCAGTTCTTC	CASSSTGSSYNEQFF
many	TRBJ1-4	TRBD1	TRBV6-5	TGTGCCAGCAGTCCACAGGGGTCTAACGAAAAACTGTTTTTT	CASSPQGSNEKLFF
NA	TRBJ1-3	TRBD1	TRBV12-3/TRBV12-4	TGTGCCAGCAGTTTCCAGGGGGCTGGAGGAAACACCATATATTTT	CASSFQGAGGNTIYF
few	TRBJ2-2	NA	TRBV3-1	TGTGCCAGCAGCCAAGCAAAAGCCACCGGGGAGCTGTTTTTT	CASSQAKATGELFF
many	TRBJ2-6	NA	TRBV5-1	TGCGCCAGCAGGGTCTCTGGGGCCAACGTCCTGACTTTC	CASRVSGANVLTF
few	TRBJ1-1	NA	TRBV6-5	TGTGCCAGCAGCAGGGGATCTGCGGCTTTCTTT	CASSRGSAAFF
many	TRBJ1-2	TRBD1	TRBV5-1	TGCGCCAGCAGCATACCGACAGGGGGAGAAGCTAACTATGGCTACACCTTC	CASSIPTGGEANYGYTF
NA	TRBJ2-7	TRBD1	TRBV20-1	TGCAGTTTCGACAGGGGGTATGAGCAGTACTTC	CSFDRGYEQYF
many	TRBJ2-3	NA	TRBV5-1	TGCGCCAGCAGCTTTAAGTCGGTCGTCTACACAGATACGCAGTATTTT	CASSFKSVVYTDTQYF
many	TRBJ2-2	NA	TRBV3-1	TGTGCCAGCAGGGGGGGACCTCCCGGGGAGCTGTTTTTT	CASRGGPPGELFF
many	TRBJ1-2	NA	TRBV5-1	TGCGCCAGCAGCTTGGAAAGACGGAACTACACCTTC	CASSLERRNYTF
NA	TRBJ1-5	NA	TRBV6-6	TGTGCCAGCAGTTACTCAGGGGGTGGTCTCCAGAATTTT	CASSYSGGGLQNF
medium-sized	TRBJ2-1	TRBD2	TRBV24-1	TGTGCCACCAGTGATCTAGCGGGGGGGGTAAATGAGCAGTTCTTC	CATSDLAGGVNEQFF
NA	TRBJ1-1	TRBD1	TRBV20-1	TGCAGTGCTAGAGATCCAGGCCAGGGGGCGGGGGCTTTCTTT	CSARDPGQGAGAFF
many	TRBJ1-2	NA	TRBV6-5	TGTGCCAGCAGTTACGGGCGGGGGCCTAACTATGGCTACACCTTC	CASSYGRGPNYGYTF
few	TRBJ1-1	NA	TRBV14	TGTGCCAGCAGCCTCGGACTGATCATGAACACTGAAGCTTTCTTT	CASSLGLIMNTEAFF
many	TRBJ1-2	NA	TRBV27	TGTGCCAGCAGTTTCCCCGCAGGGGATGGCTACACCTTC	CASSFPAGDGYTF
NA	TRBJ1-2	NA	TRBV20-1	TGCAGTGCTGGCTCGGGGACTGAGGACTATGGCTACACCTTC	CSAGSGTEDYGYTF
many	TRBJ2-1	TRBD2	TRBV29-1	TGCAGCGCAGCGGGGAACTCCTACAATGAGCAGTTCTTC	CSAAGNSYNEQFF
many	TRBJ1-2	NA	TRBV2	TGTGCCAGCAGGGGTTTCGGGGACGCTGGCTACACCTTC	CASRGFGDAGYTF
many	TRBJ1-6	NA	TRBV6-5	TGTGCCAGCAGTTACTCGGGTGGAGAACCCTATAATTCACCCCTCCACTTT	CASSYSGGEPYNSPLHF
many	TRBJ1-6	NA	TRBV20-1	TGCAGTGCTAGAGATTTCCTTAAATGGGGGGACCATTCACCCCTCCACTTT	CSARDFLKWGDHSPLHF
once	TRBJ2-1	NA	TRBV20-1	TGCAGTGCCCCGTCGAACGACAGGTTCAATGAGCAGTTCTTC	CSAPSNDRFNEQFF
few	TRBJ2-2	NA	TRBV5-6	TGTGCCAGCAGCCCCCTAGGGCAGAGGCTCACCGGGGAGCTGTTTTTT	CASSPLGQRLTGELFF
NA	TRBJ2-1	NA	TRBV15	TGTGCCACCAGCAGAGCGGTAACCTCCTACAATGAGCAGTTCTTC	CATSRAVTSYNEQFF
few	TRBJ1-5	NA	TRBV20-1	TGCAGTGCTCCCAACAGTCTCCTACAGGGTAATCAGCCCCAGCATTTT	CSAPNSLLQGNQPQHF
many	TRBJ2-1	TRBD2	TRBV5-1	TGCGCCAGTAGCGGGGGGAGCTCCTACAATGAGCAGTTCTTC	CASSGGSSYNEQFF
many	TRBJ1-1	TRBD1	TRBV3-1	TGTGCCAGCAGCCGGGGCCTCCAGGGGGCCGGCACTGAAGCTTTCTTT	CASSRGLQGAGTEAFF
many	TRBJ2-6	NA	TRBV20-1	TGCAGTGCCAAGCTGTCTGGGGCCAACGTCCTGACTTTC	CSAKLSGANVLTF
many	TRBJ1-1	NA	TRBV12-3/TRBV12-4	TGTGCCAGCAGTTTAGCGGACCAGGGGATAGCTTTCTTT	CASSLADQGIAFF
many	TRBJ1-2	NA	TRBV5-1	TGCGCCAGCAGCTTGAGGGGCACTAACTATGGCTACACCTTC	CASSLRGTNYGYTF
many	TRBJ1-5	TRBD1	TRBV7-2	TGTGCCAGCAGCTTAAGACAGGGGCCCAATCAGCCCCAGCATTTT	CASSLRQGPNQPQHF